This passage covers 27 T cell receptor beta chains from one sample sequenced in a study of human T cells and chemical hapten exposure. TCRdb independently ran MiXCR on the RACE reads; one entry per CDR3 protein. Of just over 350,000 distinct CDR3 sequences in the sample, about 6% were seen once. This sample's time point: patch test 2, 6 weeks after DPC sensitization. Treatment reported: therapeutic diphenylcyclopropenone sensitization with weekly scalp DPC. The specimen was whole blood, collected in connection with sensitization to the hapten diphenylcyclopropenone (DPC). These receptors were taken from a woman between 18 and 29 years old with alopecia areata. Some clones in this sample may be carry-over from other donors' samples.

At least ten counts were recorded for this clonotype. The CDR3 region has the DNA TGCAGTGCTCGACCTGGGGGCAATCAGCCCCAGCATTTT. Its protein product is CSARPGGNQPQHF. The gene calls are TRBV20-1 and TRBJ1-5; D is unresolved. The V end lost 5 bases, the J end lost 2 bases, and 10 bases lay between the germline ends. Germline V gene sequence: CDR1 DFQATT, CDR2 SNEGSKA (reference sequence). The CDR3 is 13 amino acids.

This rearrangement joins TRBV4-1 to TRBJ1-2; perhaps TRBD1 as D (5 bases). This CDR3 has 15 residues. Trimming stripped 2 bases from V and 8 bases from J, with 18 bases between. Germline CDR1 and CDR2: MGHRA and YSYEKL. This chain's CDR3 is CASSQQQDPLWGYTF. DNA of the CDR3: TGCGCCAGCAGCCAACAACAGGATCCCTTGTGGGGCTACACCTTC.

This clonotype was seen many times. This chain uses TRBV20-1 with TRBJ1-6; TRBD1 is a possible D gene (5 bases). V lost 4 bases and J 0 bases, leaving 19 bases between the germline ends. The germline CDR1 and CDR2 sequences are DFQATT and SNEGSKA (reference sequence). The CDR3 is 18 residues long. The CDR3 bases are TGCAGTGCTACCATGGGGGACTTCCCGAGCTCCTATAATTCACCCCTCCACTTT. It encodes CSATMGDFPSSYNSPLHF.

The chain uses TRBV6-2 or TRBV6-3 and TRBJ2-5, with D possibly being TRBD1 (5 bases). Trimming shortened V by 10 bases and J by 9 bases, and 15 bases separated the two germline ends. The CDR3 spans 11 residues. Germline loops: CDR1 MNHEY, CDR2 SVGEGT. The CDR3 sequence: CATAEGVAQYF. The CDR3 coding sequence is TGTGCCACGGCGGAAGGGGTAGCCCAGTACTTC.

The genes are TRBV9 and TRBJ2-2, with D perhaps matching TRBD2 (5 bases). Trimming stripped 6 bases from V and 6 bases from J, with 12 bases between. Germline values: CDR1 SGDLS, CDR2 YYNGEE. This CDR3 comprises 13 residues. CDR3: CASTYGSAGELFF. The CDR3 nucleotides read TGTGCCAGCACCTATGGGAGCGCCGGGGAGCTGTTTTTT.

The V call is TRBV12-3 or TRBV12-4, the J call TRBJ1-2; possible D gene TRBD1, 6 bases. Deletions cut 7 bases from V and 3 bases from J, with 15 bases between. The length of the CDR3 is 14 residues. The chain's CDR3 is CASNPTGYHYGYTF. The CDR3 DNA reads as TGTGCCAGCAATCCGACAGGATATCACTATGGCTACACCTTC.

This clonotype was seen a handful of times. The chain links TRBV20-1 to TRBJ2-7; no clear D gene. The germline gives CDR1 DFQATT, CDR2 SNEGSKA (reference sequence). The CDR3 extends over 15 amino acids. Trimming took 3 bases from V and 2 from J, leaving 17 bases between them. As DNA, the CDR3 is TGCAGTGCTAGTAGGGCAGGCTCCTATACCTACGAGCAGTACTTC. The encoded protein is CSASRAGSYTYEQYF.

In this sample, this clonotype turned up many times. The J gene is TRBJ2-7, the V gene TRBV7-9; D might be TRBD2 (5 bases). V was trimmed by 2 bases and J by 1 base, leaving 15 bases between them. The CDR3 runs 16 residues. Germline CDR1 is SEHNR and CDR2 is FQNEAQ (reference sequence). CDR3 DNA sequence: TGTGCCAGCAGCTTATTTGAGAGGCCGGGGTCCTACGAGCAGTACTTC. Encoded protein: CASSLFERPGSYEQYF.

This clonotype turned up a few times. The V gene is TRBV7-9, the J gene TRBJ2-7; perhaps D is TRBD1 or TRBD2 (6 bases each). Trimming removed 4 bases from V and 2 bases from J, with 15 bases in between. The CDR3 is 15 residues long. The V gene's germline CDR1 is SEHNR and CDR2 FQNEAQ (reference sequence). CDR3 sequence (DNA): TGTGCCAGCAGCTCCTCGGGGGCCTCCACCTACGAGCAGTACTTC. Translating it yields CASSSSGASTYEQYF.

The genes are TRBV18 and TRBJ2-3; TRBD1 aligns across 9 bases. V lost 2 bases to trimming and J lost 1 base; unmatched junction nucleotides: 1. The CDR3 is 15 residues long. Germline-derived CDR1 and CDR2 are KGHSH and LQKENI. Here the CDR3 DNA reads TGTGCCAGCTCACCAAACAGGGGGCGCACAGATACGCAGTATTTT. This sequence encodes CASSPNRGRTDTQYF.

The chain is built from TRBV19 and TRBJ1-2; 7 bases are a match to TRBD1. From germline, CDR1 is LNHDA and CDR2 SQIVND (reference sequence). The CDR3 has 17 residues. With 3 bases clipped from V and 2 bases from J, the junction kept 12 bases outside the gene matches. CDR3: CASSIETGLTPNYGYTF. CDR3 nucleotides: TGTGCCAGTAGTATCGAGACAGGGCTAACACCCAACTATGGCTACACCTTC. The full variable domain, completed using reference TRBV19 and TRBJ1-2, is DGGITQSPKYLFRKEGQNVTLSCEQNLNHDAMYWYRQDPGQGLRLIYYSQIVNDFQKGDIAEGYSVSREKKESFPLTVTSAQKNPTAFYLCASSIETGLTPNYGYTFGSGTRLTVV.

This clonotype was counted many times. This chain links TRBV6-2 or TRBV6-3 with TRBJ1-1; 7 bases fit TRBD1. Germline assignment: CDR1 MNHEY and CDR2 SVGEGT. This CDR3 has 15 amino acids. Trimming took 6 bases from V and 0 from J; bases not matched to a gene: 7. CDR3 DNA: TGTGCCAGCAGCCACGGCGGGACAGTGAACACTGAAGCTTTCTTT. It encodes CASSHGGTVNTEAFF.

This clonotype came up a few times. The CDR3 here is CASSREPGRPLHF. In nucleotides, the CDR3 is TGTGCCAGCAGTCGGGAGCCGGGGAGACCCCTCCACTTT. The V call is TRBV4-2, the J call TRBJ1-6; D gene uncertain. The CDR3 is made up of 13 amino acids. The germline CDR1 and CDR2 sequences are LGHNA and YNFKEQ. V lost 6 bases and J 12 bases, leaving 15 bases between the germline ends.

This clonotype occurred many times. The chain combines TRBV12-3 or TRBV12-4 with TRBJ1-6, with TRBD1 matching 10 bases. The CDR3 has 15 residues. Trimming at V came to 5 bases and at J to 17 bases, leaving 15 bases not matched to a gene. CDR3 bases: TGTGCCAGCAGTGAAACCGGGACAGGGGTGAGAACAGTCCACTTT. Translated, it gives CASSETGTGVRTVHF.

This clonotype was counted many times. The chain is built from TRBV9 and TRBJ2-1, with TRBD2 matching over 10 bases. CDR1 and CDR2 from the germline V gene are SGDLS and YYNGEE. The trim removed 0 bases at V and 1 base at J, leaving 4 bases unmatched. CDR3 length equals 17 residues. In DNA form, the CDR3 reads TGTGCCAGCAGCGTAGGACCTAGCGGGGGTTCCTACAATGAGCAGTTCTTC. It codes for CASSVGPSGGSYNEQFF. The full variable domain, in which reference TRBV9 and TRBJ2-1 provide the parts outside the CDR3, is DSGVTQTPKHLITATGQRVTLRCSPRSGDLSVYWYQQSLDQGLQFLIQYYNGEERAKGNILERFSAQQFPDLHSELNLSSLELGDSALYFCASSVGPSGGSYNEQFFGPGTRLTVL.

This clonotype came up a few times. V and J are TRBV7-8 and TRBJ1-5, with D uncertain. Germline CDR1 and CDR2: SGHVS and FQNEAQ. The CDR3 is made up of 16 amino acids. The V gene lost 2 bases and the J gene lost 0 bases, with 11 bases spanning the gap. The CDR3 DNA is TGTGCCAGCAGCTTATGGTCTAGGAATAGCAATCAGCCCCAGCATTTT. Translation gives CASSLWSRNSNQPQHF.

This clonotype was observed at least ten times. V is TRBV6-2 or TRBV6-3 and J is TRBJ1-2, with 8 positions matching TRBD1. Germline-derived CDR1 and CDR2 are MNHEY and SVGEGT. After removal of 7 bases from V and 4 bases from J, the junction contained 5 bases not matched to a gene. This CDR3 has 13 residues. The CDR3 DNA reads TGTGCCAGCAATTCAGGGGGCGGCTATGGCTACACCTTC. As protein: CASNSGGGYGYTF.

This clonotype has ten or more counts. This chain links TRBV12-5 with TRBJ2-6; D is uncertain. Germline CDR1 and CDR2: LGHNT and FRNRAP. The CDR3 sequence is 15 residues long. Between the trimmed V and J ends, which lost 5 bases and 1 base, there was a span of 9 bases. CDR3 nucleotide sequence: TGTGCTAGTGGTCCCACAAGTTCTGGGGCCAACGTCCTGACTTTC. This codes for CASGPTSSGANVLTF.

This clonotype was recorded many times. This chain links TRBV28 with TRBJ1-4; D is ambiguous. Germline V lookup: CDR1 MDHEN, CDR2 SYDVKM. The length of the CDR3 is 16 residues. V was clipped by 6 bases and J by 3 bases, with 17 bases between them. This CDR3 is CASSQPTDKANEKLFF. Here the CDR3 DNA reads TGTGCCAGCAGCCAACCGACTGACAAGGCTAATGAAAAACTGTTTTTT.

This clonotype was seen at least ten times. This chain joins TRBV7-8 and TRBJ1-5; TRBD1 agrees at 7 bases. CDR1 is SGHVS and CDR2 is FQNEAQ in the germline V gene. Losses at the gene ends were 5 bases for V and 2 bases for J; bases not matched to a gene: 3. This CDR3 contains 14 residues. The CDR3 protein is CASSIGTGNQPQHF. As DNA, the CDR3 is TGTGCCAGCAGCATAGGGACAGGCAATCAGCCCCAGCATTTT.

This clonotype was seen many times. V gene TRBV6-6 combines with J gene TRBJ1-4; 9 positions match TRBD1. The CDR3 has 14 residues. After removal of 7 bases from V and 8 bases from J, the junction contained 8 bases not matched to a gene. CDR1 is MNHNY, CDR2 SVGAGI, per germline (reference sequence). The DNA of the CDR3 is TGTGCCAGCAAACCGACAGGGGGTAACGAAAAACTGTTTTTT. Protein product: CASKPTGGNEKLFF.

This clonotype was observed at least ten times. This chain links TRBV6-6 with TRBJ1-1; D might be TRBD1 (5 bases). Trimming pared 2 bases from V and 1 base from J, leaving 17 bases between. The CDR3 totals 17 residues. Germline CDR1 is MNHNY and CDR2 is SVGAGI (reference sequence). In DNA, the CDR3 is TGTGCCAGCAGTTACCCCCTTGTGACAGAGCCGAACACTGAAGCTTTCTTT. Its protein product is CASSYPLVTEPNTEAFF.

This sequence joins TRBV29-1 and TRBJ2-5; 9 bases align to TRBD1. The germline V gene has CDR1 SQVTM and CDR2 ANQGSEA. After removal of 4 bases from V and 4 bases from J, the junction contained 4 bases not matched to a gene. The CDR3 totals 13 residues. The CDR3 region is CSVGTGEGETQYF. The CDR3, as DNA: TGCAGCGTTGGGACAGGGGAGGGAGAGACCCAGTACTTC.

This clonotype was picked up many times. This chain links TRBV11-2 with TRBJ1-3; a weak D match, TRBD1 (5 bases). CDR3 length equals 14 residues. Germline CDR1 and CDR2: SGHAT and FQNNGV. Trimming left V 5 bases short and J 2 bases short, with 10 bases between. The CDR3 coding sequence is TGTGCCAGCAGCCCAGGGAGTCCTGGAAACACCATATATTTT. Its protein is CASSPGSPGNTIYF.

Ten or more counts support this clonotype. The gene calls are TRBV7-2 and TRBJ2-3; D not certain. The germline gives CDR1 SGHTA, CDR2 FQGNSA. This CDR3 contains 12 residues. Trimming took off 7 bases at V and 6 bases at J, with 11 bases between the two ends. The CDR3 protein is CASNRLGDTQYF. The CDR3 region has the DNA TGTGCCAGCAACCGGTTGGGGGATACGCAGTATTTT.

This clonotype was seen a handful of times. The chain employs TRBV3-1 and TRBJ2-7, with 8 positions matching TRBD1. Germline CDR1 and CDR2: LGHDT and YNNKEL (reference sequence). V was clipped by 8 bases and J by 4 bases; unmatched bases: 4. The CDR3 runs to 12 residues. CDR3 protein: CASGGQGYEQYF. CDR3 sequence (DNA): TGTGCCAGCGGAGGACAGGGTTACGAGCAGTACTTC.

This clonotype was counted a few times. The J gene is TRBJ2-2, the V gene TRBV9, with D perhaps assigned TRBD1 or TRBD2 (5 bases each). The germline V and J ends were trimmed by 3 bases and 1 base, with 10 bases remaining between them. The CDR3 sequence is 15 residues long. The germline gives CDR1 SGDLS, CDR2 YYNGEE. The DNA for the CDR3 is TGTGCCAGCAGCGAGAGGGGATTGAACACCGGGGAGCTGTTTTTT. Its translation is CASSERGLNTGELFF.